This T cell receptor (beta chain) was recovered during a study of CD8 T cells in ankylosing spondylitis. Library preparation for TCR beta used quantitative 5'-RACE with molecular barcodes. TCRdb reanalysed the 5' RACE reads using MiXCR and keeps one entry per CDR3 protein. The sample comprises approximately 220,000 distinct CDR3 sequences, 20% to 30% of which are singletons, and around 6.3% rests with the top ten. Germline V CDR1 and CDR2: LGHNA, YSLEER. This CDR3 has 15 amino acids. Trimming removed 0 bases from V and 1 base from J; junction bases left unmatched: 0. The sequence derives from a male donor with ankylosing spondylitis or in good health (not recorded which). The J gene is TRBJ2-1, the V gene TRBV4-3; 7 positions agree with TRBD1. The specimen sequenced was blood, either unsorted or a sorted T cell fraction (not recorded which). The CDR3 nucleotides read TGCGCCAGCAGCCAAGACAGGGGGTCCTACAATGAGCAGTTCTTC. Its translation: CASSQDRGSYNEQFF.